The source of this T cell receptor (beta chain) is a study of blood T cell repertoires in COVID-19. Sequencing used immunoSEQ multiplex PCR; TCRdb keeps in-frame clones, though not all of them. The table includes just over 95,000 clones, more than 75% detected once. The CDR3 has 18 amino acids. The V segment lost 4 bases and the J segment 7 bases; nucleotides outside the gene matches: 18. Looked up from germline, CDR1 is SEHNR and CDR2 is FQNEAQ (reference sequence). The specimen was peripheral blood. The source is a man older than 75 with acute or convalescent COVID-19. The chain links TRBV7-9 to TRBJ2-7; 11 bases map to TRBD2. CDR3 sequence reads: CASSSTLAGGGGFGEQYF. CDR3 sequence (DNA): TGTGCCAGCAGCTCAACGCTAGCGGGGGGCGGTGGTTTTGGAGAGCAGTACTTC.